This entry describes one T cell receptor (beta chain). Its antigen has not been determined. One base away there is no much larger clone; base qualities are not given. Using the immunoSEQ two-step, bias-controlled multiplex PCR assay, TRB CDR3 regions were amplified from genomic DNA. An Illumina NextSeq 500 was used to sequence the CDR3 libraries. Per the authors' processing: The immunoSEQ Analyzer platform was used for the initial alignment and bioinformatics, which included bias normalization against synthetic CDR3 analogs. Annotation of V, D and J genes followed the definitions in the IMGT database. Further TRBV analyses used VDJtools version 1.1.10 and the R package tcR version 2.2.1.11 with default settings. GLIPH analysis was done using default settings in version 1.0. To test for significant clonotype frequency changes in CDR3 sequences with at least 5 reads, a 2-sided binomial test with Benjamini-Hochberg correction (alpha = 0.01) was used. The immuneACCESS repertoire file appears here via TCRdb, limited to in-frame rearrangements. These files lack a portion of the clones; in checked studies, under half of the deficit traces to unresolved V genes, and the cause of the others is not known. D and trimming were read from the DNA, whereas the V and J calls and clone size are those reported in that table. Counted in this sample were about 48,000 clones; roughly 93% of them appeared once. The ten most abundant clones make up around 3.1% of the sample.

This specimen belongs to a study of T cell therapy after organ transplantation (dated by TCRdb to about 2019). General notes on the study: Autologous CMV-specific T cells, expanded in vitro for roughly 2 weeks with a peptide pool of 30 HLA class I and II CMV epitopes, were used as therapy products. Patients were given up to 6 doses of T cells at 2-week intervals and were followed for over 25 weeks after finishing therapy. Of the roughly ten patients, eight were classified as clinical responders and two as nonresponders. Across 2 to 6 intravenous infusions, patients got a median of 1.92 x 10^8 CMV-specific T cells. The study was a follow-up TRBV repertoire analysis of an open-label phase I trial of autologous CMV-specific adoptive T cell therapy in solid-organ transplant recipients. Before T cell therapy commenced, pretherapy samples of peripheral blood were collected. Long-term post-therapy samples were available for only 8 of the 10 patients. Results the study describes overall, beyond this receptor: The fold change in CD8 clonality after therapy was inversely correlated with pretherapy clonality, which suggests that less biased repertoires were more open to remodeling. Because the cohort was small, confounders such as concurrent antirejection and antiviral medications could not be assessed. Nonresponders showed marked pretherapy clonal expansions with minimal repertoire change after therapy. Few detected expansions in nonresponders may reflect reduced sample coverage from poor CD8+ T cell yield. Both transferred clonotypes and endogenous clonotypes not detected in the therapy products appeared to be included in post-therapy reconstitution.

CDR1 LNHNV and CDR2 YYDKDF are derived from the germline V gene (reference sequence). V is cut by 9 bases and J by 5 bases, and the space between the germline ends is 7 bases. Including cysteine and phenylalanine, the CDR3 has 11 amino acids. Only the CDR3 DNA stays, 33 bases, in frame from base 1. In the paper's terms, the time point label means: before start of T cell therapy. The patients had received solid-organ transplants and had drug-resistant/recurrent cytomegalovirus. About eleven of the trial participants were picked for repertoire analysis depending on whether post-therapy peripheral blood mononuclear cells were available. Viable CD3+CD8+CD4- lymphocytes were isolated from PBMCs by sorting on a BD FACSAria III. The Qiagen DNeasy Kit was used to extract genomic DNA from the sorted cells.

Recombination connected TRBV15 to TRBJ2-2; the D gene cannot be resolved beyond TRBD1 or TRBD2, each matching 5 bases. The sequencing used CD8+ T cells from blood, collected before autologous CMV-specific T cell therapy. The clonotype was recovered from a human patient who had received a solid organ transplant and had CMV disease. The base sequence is TGTGCCACGGGACGGACCGGGGAGCTGTTTTTT. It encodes CATGRTGELFF. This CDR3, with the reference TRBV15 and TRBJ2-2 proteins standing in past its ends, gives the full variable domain DAMVIQNPRYQVTQFGKPVTLSCSQTLNHNVMYWYQQKSSQAPKLLFHYYDKDFNNEADTPDNFQSRRPNTSFCFLDIRSPGLGDTAMYLCATGRTGELFFGEGSRLTVL.